This T cell receptor (beta chain) was documented in a study of OX40 agonist ivuxolimab in advanced cancers. Looked up from germline, CDR1 is SGHVS and CDR2 is FQNEAQ. V lost 1 base and J lost 0; bases outside the gene matches: 12. The CDR3 has 20 residues. This clone has only one observation. Clones were sequenced by immunoSEQ multiplex PCR, and TCRdb holds only the in-frame ones, with some missing. This table has 30,000 to 45,000 clones, around 77% appearing once. Autoimmune disease history or systemic immunosuppression was exclusionary. Blood was sampled at baseline, cycle 4 day 1, and cycle 7 day 1.

This chain joins TRBV7-8 and TRBJ2-1, with 10 bases that match TRBD2. The sequencing here drew on CD4+ or CD8+ T cells sorted from blood, taken in a trial of the OX40 agonist ivuxolimab. The clonotype originates from an adult with an advanced solid tumor such as melanoma, head and neck, liver or kidney cancer. Here the CDR3 DNA reads TGTGCCAGCAGCTTAGTTTCATACCTAGCGGGAGTGGTCTCCTACAATGAGCAGTTCTTC. Translation: CASSLVSYLAGVVSYNEQFF.